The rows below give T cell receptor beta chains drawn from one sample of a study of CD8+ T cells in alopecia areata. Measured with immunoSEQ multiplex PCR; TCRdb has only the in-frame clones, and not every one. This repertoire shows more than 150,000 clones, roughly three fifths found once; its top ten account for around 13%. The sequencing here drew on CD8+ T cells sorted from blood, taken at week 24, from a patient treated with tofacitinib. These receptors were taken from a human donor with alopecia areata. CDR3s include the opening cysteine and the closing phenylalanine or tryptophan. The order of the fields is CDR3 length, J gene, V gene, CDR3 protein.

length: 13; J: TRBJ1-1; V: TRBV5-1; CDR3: CASSQAGVTEAFF
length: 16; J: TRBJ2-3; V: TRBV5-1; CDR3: CASSLDRPGSTDTQYF
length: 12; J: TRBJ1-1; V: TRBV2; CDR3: CASEGGRTEAFF
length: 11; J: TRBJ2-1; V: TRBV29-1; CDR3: CSVHRGNEQFF
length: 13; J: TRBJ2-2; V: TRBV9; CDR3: CASGQPNTGELFF
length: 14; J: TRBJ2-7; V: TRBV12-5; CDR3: CASGSGTGSYEQYF
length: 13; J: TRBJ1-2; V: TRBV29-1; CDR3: CSVEDPQGNGYTF
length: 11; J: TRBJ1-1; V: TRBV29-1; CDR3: CSVDLMAEAFF
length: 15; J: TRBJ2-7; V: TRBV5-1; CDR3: CASSFGRGLSYEQYF
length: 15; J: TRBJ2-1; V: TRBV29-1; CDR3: CSVESGGWSYNEQFF
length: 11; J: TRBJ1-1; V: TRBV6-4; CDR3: CASSPIRTAFF
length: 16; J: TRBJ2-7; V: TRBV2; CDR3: CASSEALGRGGYEQYF
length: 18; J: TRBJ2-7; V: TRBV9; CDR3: CASSVGGGRVGRSGEQYF
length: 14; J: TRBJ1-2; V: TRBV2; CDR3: CAKREQDGPYGYTF
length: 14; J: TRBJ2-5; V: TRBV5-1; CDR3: CASSLAMRQETQYF
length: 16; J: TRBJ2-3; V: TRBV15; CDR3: CATSRDRGSGTDTQYF
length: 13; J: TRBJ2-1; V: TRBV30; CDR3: CAWSVRTDGEQFF
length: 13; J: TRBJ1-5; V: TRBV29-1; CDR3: CSSAGQGGKPQHF
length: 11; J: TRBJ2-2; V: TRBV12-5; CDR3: CAWGNTGELFF
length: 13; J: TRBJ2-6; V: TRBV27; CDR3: CASSLTGANVLTF
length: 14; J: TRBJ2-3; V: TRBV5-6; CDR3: CASRGQGYPDTQYF
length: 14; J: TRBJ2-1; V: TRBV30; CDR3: CAWSGTGSYNEQFF
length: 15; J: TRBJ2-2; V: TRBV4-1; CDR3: CASSQAGGLPGELFF
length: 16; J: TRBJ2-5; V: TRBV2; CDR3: CASTGYLEGYQETQYF
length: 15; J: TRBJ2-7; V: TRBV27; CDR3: CASSTPGTGGYEQYF
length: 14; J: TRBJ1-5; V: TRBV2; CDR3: CASSVLAKNQPQHF
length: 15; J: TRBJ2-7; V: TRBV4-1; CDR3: CASSVRQGGSYEQYF
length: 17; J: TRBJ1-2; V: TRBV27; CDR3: CASSSQETGTDLYGYTF
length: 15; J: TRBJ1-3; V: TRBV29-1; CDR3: CSVGLVREGGNTIYF
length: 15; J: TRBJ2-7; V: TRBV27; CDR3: CASSLSVAASYEQYF